This T cell receptor (beta chain) was obtained from a study of siplizumab effects on memory and regulatory T cells. Method: immunoSEQ multiplex PCR; TCRdb's copy keeps in-frame clones and lacks some. The data hold roughly 100,000 clones, with about 93% observed a single time. This receptor was obtained from a human donor in good health. Sequencing used CD4+ T cells sorted from blood.

The CDR3: CASGSRLYEQYF. The CDR3 coding sequence is TGTGCCAGCGGCAGCCGCTTATACGAGCAGTACTTC. J is TRBJ2-7 and V is TRBV5-5; D is ambiguous. From germline, CDR1 is SGHKS and CDR2 YYEKEE (reference sequence). V was cut by 7 bases and J by 4 bases, with 12 bases left in between. CDR3 length equals 12 residues.